This T cell receptor (beta chain) was recorded in a study of shared clonotypes between healthy human individuals. This table comes from immunoSEQ multiplex PCR, and its TCRdb copy is limited to in-frame clones, with some not included. The sample has about 2.4 million clones; over 85% are singletons. CDR1 and CDR2 (germline): SGDLS, YYNGEE. CDR3 length: 14 amino acids. V was cut by 4 bases and J by 1 base, with 11 bases left in between. The receptor was derived from a man aged 18 to 29 in good health. Some clones in this sample may be carry-over from other donors' samples. The rearrangement links TRBV9 to TRBJ1-1; tentatively, D is TRBD1 (6 bases). Sequencing was done on a sample of naive CD4+ T cells from PBMCs. As for subset: CD45RA+ positively selected. The CDR3 here is CASSQGLQNTEAFF. The CDR3 bases are TGTGCCAGCAGCCAGGGGCTCCAGAACACTGAAGCTTTCTTT. The full variable domain, rest sourced from reference TRBV9 and TRBJ1-1, is DSGVTQTPKHLITATGQRVTLRCSPRSGDLSVYWYQQSLDQGLQFLIQYYNGEERAKGNILERFSAQQFPDLHSELNLSSLELGDSALYFCASSQGLQNTEAFFGQGTRLTVV.